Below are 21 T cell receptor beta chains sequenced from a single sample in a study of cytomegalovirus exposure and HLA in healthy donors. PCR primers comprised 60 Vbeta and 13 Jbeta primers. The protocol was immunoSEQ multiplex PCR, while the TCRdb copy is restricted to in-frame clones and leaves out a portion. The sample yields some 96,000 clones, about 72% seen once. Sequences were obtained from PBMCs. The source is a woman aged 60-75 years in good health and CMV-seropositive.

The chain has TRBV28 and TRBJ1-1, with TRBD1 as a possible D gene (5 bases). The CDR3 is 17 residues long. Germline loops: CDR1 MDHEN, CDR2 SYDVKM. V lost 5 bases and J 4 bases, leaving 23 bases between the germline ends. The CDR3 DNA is TGTGCCAGCAGTATGCGGGACTACTGGAGGCAGGCCACTGAAGCTTTCTTT. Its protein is CASSMRDYWRQATEAFF.

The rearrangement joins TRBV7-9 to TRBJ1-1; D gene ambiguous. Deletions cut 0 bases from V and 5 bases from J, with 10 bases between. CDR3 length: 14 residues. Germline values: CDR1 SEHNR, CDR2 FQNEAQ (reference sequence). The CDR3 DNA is TGTGCCAGCAGCTTAGCCGAGGGTAGGACTGAAGCTTTCTTT. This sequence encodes CASSLAEGRTEAFF.

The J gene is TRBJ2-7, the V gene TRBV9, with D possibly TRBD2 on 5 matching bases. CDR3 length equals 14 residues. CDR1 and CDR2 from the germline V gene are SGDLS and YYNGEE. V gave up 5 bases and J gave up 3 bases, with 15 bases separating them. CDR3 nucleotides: TGTGCCAGCAGTAAAGACTACATGGACTACGAGCAGTACTTC. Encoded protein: CASSKDYMDYEQYF.

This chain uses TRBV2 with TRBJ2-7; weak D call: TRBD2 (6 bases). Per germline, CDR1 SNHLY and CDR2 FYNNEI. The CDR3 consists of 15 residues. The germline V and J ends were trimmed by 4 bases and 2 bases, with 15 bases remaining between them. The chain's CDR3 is CASSASAGSAYEQYF. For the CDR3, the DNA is TGTGCCAGCAGTGCTTCGGCGGGATCGGCCTACGAGCAGTACTTC.

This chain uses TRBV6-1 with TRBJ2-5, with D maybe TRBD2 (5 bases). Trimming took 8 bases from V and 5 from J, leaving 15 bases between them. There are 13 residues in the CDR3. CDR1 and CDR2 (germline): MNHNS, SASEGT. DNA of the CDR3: TGTGCCAGCGGTCGGACTCGGGCGGAGACCCAGTACTTC. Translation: CASGRTRAETQYF.

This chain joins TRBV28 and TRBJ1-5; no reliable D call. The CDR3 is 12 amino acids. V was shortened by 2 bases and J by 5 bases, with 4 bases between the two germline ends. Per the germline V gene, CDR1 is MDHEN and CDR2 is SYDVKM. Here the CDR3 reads CASSLQDQPQHF. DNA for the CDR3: TGTGCCAGCAGTTTACAGGATCAGCCCCAGCATTTT.

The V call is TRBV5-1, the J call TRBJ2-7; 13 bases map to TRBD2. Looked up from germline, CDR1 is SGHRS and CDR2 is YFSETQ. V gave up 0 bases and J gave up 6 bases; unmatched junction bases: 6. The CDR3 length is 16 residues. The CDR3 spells CASSLAGTSGMLEQYF. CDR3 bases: TGCGCCAGCAGCTTGGCCGGGACTAGCGGGATGCTCGAGCAGTACTTC.

The CDR3 region has the DNA TGTGCCAGCAGCTTAATTGTATTAGGGACAGGGGGCCTTGGGCAGTACTTC. Residues: CASSLIVLGTGGLGQYF. The genes are TRBV11-2 and TRBJ2-7; 12 bases are a match to TRBD1. The J segment lost 9 bases and the V segment lost 2 bases, leaving 14 bases of the junction unmatched. Looked up from germline, CDR1 is SGHAT and CDR2 is FQNNGV. This CDR3 region has 17 residues. The full variable domain, in which reference TRBV11-2 and TRBJ2-7 provide the parts outside the CDR3, is EAGVAQSPRYKIIEKRQSVAFWCNPISGHATLYWYQQILGQGPKLLIQFQNNGVVDDSQLPKDRFSAERLKGVDSTLKIQPAKLEDSAVYLCASSLIVLGTGGLGQYFGPGTRLTVT.

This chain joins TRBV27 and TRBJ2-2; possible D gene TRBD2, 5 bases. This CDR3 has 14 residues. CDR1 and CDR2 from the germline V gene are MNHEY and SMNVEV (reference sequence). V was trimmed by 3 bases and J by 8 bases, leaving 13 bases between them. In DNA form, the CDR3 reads TGTGCCAGCAGTTTGACGAGGGTAACTGGGGAGCTGTTTTTT. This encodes CASSLTRVTGELFF.

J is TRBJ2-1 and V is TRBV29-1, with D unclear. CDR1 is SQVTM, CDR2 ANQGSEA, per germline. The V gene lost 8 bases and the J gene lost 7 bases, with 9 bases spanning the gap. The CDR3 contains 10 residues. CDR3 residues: CSITENEQFF. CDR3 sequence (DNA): TGCAGCATTACTGAGAATGAGCAGTTCTTC.

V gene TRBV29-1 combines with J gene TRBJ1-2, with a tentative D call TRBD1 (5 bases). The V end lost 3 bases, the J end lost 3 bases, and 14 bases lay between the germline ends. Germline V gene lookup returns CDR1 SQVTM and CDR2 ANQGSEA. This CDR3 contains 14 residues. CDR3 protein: CSVDDRRKDYGYTF. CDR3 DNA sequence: TGCAGCGTTGACGACAGAAGGAAGGACTATGGCTACACCTTC. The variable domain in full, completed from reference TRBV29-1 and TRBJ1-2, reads SAVISQKPSRDICQRGTSLTIQCQVDSQVTMMFWYRQQPGQSLTLIATANQGSEATYESGFVIDKFPISRPNLTFSTLTVSNMSPEDSSIYLCSVDDRRKDYGYTFGSGTRLTVV.

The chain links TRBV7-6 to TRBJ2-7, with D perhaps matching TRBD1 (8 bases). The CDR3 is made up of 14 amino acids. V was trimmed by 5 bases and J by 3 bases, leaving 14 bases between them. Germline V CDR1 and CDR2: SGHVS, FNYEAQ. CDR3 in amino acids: CASSPDREGYEQYF. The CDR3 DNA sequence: TGTGCCAGCAGCCCGGACAGGGAGGGCTACGAGCAGTACTTC.

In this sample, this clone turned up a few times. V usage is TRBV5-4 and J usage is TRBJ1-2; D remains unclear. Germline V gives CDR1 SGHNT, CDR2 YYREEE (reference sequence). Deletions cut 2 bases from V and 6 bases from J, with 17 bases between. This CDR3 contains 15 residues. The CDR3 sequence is CASSLVRDGGNGYTF. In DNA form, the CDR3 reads TGTGCCAGCAGCTTAGTACGAGACGGAGGGAATGGCTACACCTTC.

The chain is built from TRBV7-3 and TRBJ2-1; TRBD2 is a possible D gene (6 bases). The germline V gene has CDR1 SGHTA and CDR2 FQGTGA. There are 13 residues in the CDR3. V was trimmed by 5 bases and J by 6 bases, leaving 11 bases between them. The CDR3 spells CASSTGGFNEQFF. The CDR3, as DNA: TGTGCCAGCAGCACCGGGGGTTTCAATGAGCAGTTCTTC.

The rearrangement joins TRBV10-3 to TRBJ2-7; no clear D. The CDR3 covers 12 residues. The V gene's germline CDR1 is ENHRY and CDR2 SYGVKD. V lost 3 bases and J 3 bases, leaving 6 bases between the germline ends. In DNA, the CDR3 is TGTGCCATCAGTGATGGCAGCTACGAGCAGTACTTC. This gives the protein CAISDGSYEQYF.

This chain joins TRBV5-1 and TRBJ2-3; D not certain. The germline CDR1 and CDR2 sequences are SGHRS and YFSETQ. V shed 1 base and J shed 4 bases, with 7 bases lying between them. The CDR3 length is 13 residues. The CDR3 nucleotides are TGCGCCAGCAGCTTGAGTTTAGCAGATACGCAGTATTTT. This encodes CASSLSLADTQYF.

Written as DNA, the CDR3 is TGTGCCAGCAGCTTAGGTGGCACGAACACCGGGGAGCTGTTTTTT. Its protein product is CASSLGGTNTGELFF. J is TRBJ2-2 and V is TRBV7-3; D ambiguous. The germline V gene encodes CDR1 SGHTA and CDR2 FQGTGA. Trimming removed 2 bases at V and 0 bases at J, with 7 bases between. This CDR3 comprises 15 residues.

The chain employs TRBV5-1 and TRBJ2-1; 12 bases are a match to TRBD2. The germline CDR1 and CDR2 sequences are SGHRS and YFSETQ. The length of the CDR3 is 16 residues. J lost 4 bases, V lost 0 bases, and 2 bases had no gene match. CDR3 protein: CASSLGGTSGYNEQFF. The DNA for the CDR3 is TGCGCCAGCAGCTTGGGCGGGACTAGCGGGTACAATGAGCAGTTCTTC. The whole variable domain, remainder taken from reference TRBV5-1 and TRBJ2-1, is KAGVTQTPRYLIKTRGQQVTLSCSPISGHRSVSWYQQTPGQGLQFLFEYFSETQRNKGNFPGRFSGRQFSNSRSEMNVSTLELGDSALYLCASSLGGTSGYNEQFFGPGTRLTVL.

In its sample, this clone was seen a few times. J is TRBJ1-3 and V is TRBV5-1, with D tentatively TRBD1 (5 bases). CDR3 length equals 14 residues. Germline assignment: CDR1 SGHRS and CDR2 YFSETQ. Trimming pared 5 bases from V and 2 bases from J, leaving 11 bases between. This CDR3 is CASRPRRAGNTIYF. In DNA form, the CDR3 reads TGCGCCAGCAGACCCCGCAGGGCTGGAAACACCATATATTTT.

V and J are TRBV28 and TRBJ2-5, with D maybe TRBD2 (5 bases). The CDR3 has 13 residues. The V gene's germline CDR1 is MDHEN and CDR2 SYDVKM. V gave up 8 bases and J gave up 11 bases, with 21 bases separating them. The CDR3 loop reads CASSPARGREQYF. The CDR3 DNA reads TGTGCCAGCTCCCCCGCGAGAGGAAGGGAGCAGTACTTC.

CDR3 DNA sequence: TGTGCCAGCAGCTTAGGTCCGGGGCCCCAGCATTTT. Translating it yields CASSLGPGPQHF. The rearrangement joins TRBV7-6 to TRBJ1-5; the D is unclear. This CDR3 contains 12 residues. Germline V lookup: CDR1 SGHVS, CDR2 FNYEAQ. Trimming removed 1 base from V and 9 bases from J, with 7 bases in between.